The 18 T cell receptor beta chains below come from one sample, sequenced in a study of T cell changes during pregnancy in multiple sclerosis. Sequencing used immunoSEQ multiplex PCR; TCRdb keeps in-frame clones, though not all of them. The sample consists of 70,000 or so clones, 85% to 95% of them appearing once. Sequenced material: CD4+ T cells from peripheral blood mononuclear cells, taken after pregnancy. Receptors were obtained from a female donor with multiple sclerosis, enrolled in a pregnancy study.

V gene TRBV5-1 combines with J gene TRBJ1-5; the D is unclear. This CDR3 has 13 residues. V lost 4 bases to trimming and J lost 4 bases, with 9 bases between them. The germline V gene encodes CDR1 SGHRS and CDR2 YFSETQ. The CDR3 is CASSREGNQPQHF. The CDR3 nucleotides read TGCGCCAGCAGCCGGGAGGGTAATCAGCCCCAGCATTTT.

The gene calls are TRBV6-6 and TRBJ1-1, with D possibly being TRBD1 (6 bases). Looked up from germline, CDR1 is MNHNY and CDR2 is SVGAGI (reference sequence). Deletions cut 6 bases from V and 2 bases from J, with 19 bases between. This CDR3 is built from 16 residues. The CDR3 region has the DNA TGTGCCAGCAGAAGCCTCAGGGGTTTTGGAAACACTGAAGCTTTCTTT. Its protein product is CASRSLRGFGNTEAFF.

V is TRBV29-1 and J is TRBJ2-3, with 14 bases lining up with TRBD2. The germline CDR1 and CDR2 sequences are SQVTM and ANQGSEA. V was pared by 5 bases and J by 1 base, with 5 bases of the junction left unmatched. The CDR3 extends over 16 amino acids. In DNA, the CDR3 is TGCAGCGTTTCCGGGACTAGCGGGGGCCGCACAGATACGCAGTATTTT. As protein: CSVSGTSGGRTDTQYF.

The CDR3 nucleotides read TGTGCCTGGGGTGAGCTGCCAGGGGAAGGCTACACCTTC. Its protein product is CAWGELPGEGYTF. The J gene is TRBJ1-2, the V gene TRBV30, with D tentatively TRBD1 (6 bases). V dropped 5 bases and J dropped 8 bases, with 18 bases sitting between them. This CDR3 region has 13 residues. Germline values: CDR1 GTSNPN, CDR2 SVGIG (reference sequence).

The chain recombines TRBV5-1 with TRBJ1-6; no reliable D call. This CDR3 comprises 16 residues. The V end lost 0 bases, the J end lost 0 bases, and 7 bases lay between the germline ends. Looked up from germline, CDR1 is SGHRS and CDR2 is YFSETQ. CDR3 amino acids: CASSLEGSSYNSPLHF. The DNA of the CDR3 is TGCGCCAGCAGCTTGGAAGGGAGCTCCTATAATTCACCCCTCCACTTT.

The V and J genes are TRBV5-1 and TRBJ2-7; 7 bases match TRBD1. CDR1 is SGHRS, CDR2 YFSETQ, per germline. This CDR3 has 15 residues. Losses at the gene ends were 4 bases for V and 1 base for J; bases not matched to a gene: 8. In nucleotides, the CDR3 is TGCGCCAGCAGCATGGGGACAGCCGGATCCTACGAGCAGTACTTC. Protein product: CASSMGTAGSYEQYF.

CDR3 nucleotides: TGTGCCAGCAGCTTGGCCTGGCGGGGGAATGGCTACACCTTC. Protein: CASSLAWRGNGYTF. V is TRBV5-5 and J is TRBJ1-2, with D possibly TRBD1 on 5 matching bases. Trimming left V 0 bases short and J 6 bases short, with 12 bases between. Germline CDR1 is SGHKS and CDR2 is YYEKEE (reference sequence). The CDR3 runs 14 residues.

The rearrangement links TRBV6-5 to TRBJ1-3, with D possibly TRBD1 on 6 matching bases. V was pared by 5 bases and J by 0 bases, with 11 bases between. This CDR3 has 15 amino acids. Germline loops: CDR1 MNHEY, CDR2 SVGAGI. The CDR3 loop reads CASSATGYSGNTIYF. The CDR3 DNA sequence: TGTGCCAGCAGTGCGACAGGCTACTCTGGAAACACCATATATTTT.

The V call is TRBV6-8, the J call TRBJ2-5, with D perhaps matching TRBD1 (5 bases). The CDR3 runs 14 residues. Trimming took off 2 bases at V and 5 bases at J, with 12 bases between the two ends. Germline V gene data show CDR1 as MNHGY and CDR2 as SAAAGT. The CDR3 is CASSYVGLEETQYF. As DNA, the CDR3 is TGTGCCAGCAGTTACGTGGGGCTAGAGGAGACCCAGTACTTC.

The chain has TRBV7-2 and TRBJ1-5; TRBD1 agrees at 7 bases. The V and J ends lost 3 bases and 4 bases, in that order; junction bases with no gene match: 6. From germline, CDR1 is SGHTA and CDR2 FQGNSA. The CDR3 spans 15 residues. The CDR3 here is CASSFTGVVNQPQHF. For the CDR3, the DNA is TGTGCCAGCAGCTTTACAGGGGTGGTAAATCAGCCCCAGCATTTT.

The CDR3 reads CASSLATNTGELFF. In DNA form, the CDR3 reads TGTGCCAGCAGCTTAGCTACGAACACCGGGGAGCTGTTTTTT. V and J are TRBV7-9 and TRBJ2-2; the D is unclear. Deletions cut 0 bases from V and 0 bases from J, with 2 bases between. The CDR3 sequence is 14 residues long. The V gene's germline CDR1 is SEHNR and CDR2 FQNEAQ (reference sequence).

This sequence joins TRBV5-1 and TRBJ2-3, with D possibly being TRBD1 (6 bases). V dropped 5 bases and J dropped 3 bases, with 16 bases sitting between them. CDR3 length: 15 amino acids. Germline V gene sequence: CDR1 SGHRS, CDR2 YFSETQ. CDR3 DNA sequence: TGCGCCAGCAGGGGGACACCTCGGGATACAGATACGCAGTATTTT. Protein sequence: CASRGTPRDTDTQYF.

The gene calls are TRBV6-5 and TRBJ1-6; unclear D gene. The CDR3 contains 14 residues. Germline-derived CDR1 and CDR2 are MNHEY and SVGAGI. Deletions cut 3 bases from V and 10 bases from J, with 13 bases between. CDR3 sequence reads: CASSYARFRSPLHF. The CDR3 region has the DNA TGTGCCAGCAGTTATGCAAGGTTCAGGTCACCCCTCCACTTT.

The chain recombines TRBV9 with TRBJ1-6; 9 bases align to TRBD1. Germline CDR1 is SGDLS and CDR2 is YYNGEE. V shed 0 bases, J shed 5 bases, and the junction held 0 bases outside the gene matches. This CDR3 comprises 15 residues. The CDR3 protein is CASSVGDRDNSPLHF. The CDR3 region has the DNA TGTGCCAGCAGCGTAGGGGACAGGGATAATTCACCCCTCCACTTT. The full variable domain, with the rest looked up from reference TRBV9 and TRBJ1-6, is DSGVTQTPKHLITATGQRVTLRCSPRSGDLSVYWYQQSLDQGLQFLIQYYNGEERAKGNILERFSAQQFPDLHSELNLSSLELGDSALYFCASSVGDRDNSPLHFGNGTRLTVT.

CDR3 loop: CASSIIAGGMNTEAFF. The CDR3 DNA follows: TGCGCCAGCAGTATTATAGCAGGGGGGATGAACACTGAAGCTTTCTTT. The chain joins TRBV5-1 to TRBJ1-1, with TRBD1 matching over 7 bases. CDR3 size: 16 residues. V lost 5 bases, J lost 0 bases, and 10 bases stayed unmatched. CDR1 and CDR2 from the germline V gene are SGHRS and YFSETQ.

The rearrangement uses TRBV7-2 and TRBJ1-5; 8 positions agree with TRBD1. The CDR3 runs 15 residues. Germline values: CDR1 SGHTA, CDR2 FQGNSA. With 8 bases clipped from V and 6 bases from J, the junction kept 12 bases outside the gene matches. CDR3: CASRKTTGGPQPQHF. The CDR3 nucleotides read TGTGCCAGCCGCAAAACAACAGGGGGACCTCAGCCCCAGCATTTT.

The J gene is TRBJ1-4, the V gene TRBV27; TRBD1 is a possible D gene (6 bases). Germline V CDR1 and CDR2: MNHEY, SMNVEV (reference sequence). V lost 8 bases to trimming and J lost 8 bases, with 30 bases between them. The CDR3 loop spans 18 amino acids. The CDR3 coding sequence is TGTGCCAGCTCGGGATTCCAGGGGTCGTACGCGGTCGGGGAAAAACTGTTTTTT. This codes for CASSGFQGSYAVGEKLFF. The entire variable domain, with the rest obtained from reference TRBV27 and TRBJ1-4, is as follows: EAQVTQNPRYLITVTGKKLTVTCSQNMNHEYMSWYRQDPGLGLRQIYYSMNVEVTDKGDVPEGYKVSRKEKRNFPLILESPSPNQTSLYFCASSGFQGSYAVGEKLFFGSGTQLSVL.

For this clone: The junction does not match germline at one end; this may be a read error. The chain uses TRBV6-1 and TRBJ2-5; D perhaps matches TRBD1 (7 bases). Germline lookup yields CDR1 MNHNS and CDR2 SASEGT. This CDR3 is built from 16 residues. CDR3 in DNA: TGTGCCAGCAGCGAAGAGGCGGGGACAGTTCAAGAGACCCAGTACTTC. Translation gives CASSEEAGTVQETQYF.